This T cell receptor (beta chain) was captured in a study of blood T cell repertoires in COVID-19. The method was immunoSEQ multiplex PCR; TCRdb's version includes in-frame clones alone and lacks a portion of them. The sample lists 200,000 to 250,000 clones; roughly 80% were seen once. This clone turned up a few times. V shed 3 bases and J 4 bases; nucleotides not matched to a gene: 12. The CDR3 consists of 17 residues. From germline, CDR1 is LNHDA and CDR2 SQIVND (reference sequence). The receptor comes from a woman aged 80 or over with COVID-19, enrolled during active disease. The material sequenced was peripheral blood. V gene TRBV19 combines with J gene TRBJ1-3; 7 bases are a match to TRBD1. In nucleotides, the CDR3 is TGTGCCAGTAGTATCGCCCTCGGAGGGGGCGGCGGAAACACCATATATTTT. Residues: CASSIALGGGGGNTIYF.